Listed below are T cell receptor beta chains from one sample, sequenced in a study of blood T cells in healthy people across ages. Via MiXCR, TCRdb re-called the 5' RACE reads, giving one row per CDR3 protein. This table has more than 1,000,000 distinct CDR3 sequences, less than 25% appearing once. This sample also appeared in a second study, on T cells of mothers and their children.

The sequenced sample consisted of blood. These receptors were taken from a girl aged 2-10 years in good health. Each CDR3 is given with its conserved first and last residue. The D gene is left open where the match is weak. For some rows the clone size is stated as once, few or many, or as a class when expanded; others skip it.

TGCAGCGTTCCCTGGGGCAATGAGCAGTTCTTC,CSVPWGNEQFF,-,TRBJ2-1,TRBV29-1,-
TGTGCCAGCAGCCGGATGGACAGGCCCCACGAGCAGTACTTC,CASSRMDRPHEQYF,TRBD1,TRBJ2-7,TRBV3-1,few
TGCAGCGCTTTCCTGGGGGCAGCCAAAAACATTCAGTACTTC,CSAFLGAAKNIQYF,-,TRBJ2-4,TRBV29-1,-
TGCAGTGCTAGAGATCGACGGCGAGGTGACTATGGCTACACCTTC,CSARDRRRGDYGYTF,-,TRBJ1-2,TRBV20-1,few
TGTGCCAGCAGCGTTGGGGGTTTTTCTAATGAAAAACTGTTTTTT,CASSVGGFSNEKLFF,-,TRBJ1-4,TRBV9,-
TGTGCCAGCAGACTATTCACCAGGGGGCTAGAGCAGTTCTTC,CASRLFTRGLEQFF,TRBD1,TRBJ2-1,TRBV5-6,-
TGCAGCGTTGAAGTCTCAGACAGGGGGCGCAACGAGCAGTACTTC,CSVEVSDRGRNEQYF,TRBD1,TRBJ2-7,TRBV29-1,few
TGCAGTGCTAGAAGAACGGGACAATTGGCCAAAAACATTCAGTACTTC,CSARRTGQLAKNIQYF,-,TRBJ2-4,TRBV20-1,-
TGTGCCAGCAGTGAATTGGGCAGCTCCTACGAGCAGTACTTC,CASSELGSSYEQYF,-,TRBJ2-7,TRBV25-1,few
TGTGCCAGCAGTTTTACCGAGACTAGACTCTCTGGGGCCAACGTCCTGACTTTC,CASSFTETRLSGANVLTF,-,TRBJ2-6,TRBV12-3/TRBV12-4,-
TGTGCCAGCAGTTTCTCTGACAGCAACCCTTCCTACGAGCAGTACTTC,CASSFSDSNPSYEQYF,-,TRBJ2-7,TRBV27,-
TGTGCCAGCTCACGTGGGACAGGGGGCGCAGAGACCCAGTACTTC,CASSRGTGGAETQYF,TRBD1,TRBJ2-5,TRBV18,few
TGTGCCAGCATTCCCAGCGGGAGGCATCCTGGCGGGGAGCTGTTTTTT,CASIPSGRHPGGELFF,TRBD2,TRBJ2-2,TRBV12-3/TRBV12-4,-
TGTGCCAGCAGTTTAGGAGGACTGCTAGCGGTAGATACGCAGTATTTT,CASSLGGLLAVDTQYF,TRBD2,TRBJ2-3,TRBV27,-
TGCAGTGCTCCCGGAACTAGCGGAAGAGAGGCAGATACGCAGTATTTT,CSAPGTSGREADTQYF,TRBD2,TRBJ2-3,TRBV20-1,-
TGTGCCAGCAGAGAAGCGGGAGGGTACACAGATACGCAGTATTTT,CASREAGGYTDTQYF,TRBD2,TRBJ2-3,TRBV28,-
TGTGCCACCAGTGGACTAGGGGGCACAGATACGCAGTATTTT,CATSGLGGTDTQYF,TRBD2,TRBJ2-3,TRBV10-3,-
TGCGCCAGCAGCGTAGTATGGGGGACCTCCTACGAGCAGTACTTC,CASSVVWGTSYEQYF,-,TRBJ2-7,TRBV4-3,-
TGTGCCAGCAGTCCGCTAGCGGGGCCGAATTACGAGCAGTACTTC,CASSPLAGPNYEQYF,TRBD2,TRBJ2-7,TRBV27,-
TGTGCCAGCAGTGATTGGAAGGGGGCTTTTGGGAATGGCTACACCTTC,CASSDWKGAFGNGYTF,TRBD1,TRBJ1-2,TRBV6-1,-
TGTGCCAGCAGCCCTACCTTGTCAGATTCAGAAAAACTGTTTTTT,CASSPTLSDSEKLFF,-,TRBJ1-4,TRBV7-6,-
TGTGCCAGCAGCTCGACAGGGAGTGGAGAGACCCAGTACTTC,CASSSTGSGETQYF,TRBD1,TRBJ2-5,TRBV7-3,-
TGCGCCAGCAGCCAAGAAAGAGGGGATGACTATGGCTACACCTTC,CASSQERGDDYGYTF,-,TRBJ1-2,TRBV4-1,-
TGTGCCAGCGGGTTAGCGGGAAGCTACGAGCAGTACTTC,CASGLAGSYEQYF,TRBD2,TRBJ2-7,TRBV27,few
TGTGCCAGCAGTTTTTCGGGACTAGCGGGATACGAGCAGTACTTC,CASSFSGLAGYEQYF,TRBD2,TRBJ2-7,TRBV12-3/TRBV12-4,few
TGTGCCTGCAGTTTATGGGCGGGGGCCCCAGCGCGGAGCTCCTACAATGAGCAGTTCTTC,CACSLWAGAPARSSYNEQFF,-,TRBJ2-1,TRBV28,few
TGTGCCAGCAGCCAAGTCCCCTCAGGGACAGAAGCTTTCTTT,CASSQVPSGTEAFF,-,TRBJ1-1,TRBV3-1,-
TGTGCCAGCAGTATAACTAGCGGGAGGGGAGATGAGCAGTTCTTC,CASSITSGRGDEQFF,TRBD2,TRBJ2-1,TRBV28,-
TGTGCCAGCAGCCCCCGGGTCAGGGGGAATGAGCAGTTCTTC,CASSPRVRGNEQFF,TRBD1,TRBJ2-1,TRBV14,-
TGTGCCAGCATCCTCCGATTTAATGAGCAGTTCTTC,CASILRFNEQFF,-,TRBJ2-1,TRBV5-5,-
TGTGCCAGCAGTTTCCGGGTTAGTACGCAGTATTTT,CASSFRVSTQYF,-,TRBJ2-3,TRBV28,-